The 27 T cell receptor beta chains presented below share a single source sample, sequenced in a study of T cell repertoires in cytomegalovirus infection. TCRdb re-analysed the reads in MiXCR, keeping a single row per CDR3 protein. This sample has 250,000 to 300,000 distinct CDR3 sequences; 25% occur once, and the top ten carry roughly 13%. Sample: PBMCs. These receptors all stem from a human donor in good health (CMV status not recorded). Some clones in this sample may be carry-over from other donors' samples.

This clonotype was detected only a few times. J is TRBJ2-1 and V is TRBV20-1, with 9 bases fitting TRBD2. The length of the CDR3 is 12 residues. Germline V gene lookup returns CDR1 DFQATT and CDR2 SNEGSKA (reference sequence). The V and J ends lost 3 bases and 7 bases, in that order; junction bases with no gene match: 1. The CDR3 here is CSASAGGNEQFF. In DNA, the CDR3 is TGCAGTGCTAGTGCGGGGGGGAATGAGCAGTTCTTC.

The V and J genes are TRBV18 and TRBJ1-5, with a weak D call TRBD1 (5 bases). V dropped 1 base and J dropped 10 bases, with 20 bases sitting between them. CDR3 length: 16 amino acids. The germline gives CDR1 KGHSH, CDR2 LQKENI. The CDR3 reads CASSPRWGTTGDPQHF. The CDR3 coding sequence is TGTGCCAGCTCACCACGGTGGGGCACGACTGGGGATCCCCAGCATTTT.

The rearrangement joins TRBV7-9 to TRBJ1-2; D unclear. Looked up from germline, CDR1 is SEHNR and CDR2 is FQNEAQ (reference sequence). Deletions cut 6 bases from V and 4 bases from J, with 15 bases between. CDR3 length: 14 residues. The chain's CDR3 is CASRPEGPSYGYTF. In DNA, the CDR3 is TGTGCCAGCAGGCCGGAAGGGCCCTCCTATGGCTACACCTTC.

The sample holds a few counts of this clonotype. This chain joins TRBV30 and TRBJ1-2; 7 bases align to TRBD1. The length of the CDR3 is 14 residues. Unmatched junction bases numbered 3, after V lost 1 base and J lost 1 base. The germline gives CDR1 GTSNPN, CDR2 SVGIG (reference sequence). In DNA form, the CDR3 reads TGTGCCTGGAGTGCCCGGGACAGTAACTATGGCTACACCTTC. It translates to CAWSARDSNYGYTF.

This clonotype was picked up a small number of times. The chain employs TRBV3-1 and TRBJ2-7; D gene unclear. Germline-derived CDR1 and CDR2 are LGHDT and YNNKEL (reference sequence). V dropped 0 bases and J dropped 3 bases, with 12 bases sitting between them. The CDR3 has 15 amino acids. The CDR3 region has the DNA TGTGCCAGCAGCCAAGATTGGGGTAGCAGCTACGAGCAGTACTTC. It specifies CASSQDWGSSYEQYF.

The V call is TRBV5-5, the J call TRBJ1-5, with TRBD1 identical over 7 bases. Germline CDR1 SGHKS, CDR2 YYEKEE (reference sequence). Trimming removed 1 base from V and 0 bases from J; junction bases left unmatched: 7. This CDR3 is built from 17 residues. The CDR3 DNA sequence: TGTGCCAGCAGCTTGTACAGGGGAACATATAGCAATCAGCCCCAGCATTTT. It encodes CASSLYRGTYSNQPQHF. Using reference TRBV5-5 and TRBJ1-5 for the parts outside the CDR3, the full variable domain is DAGVTQSPTHLIKTRGQQVTLRCSPISGHKSVSWYQQVLGQGPQFIFQYYEKEERGRGNFPDRFSARQFPNYSSELNVNALLLGDSALYLCASSLYRGTYSNQPQHFGDGTRLSIL.

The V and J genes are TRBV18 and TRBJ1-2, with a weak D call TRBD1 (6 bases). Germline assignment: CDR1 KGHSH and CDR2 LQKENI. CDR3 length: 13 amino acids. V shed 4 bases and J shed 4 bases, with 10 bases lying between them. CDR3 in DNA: TGTGCCAGCTCACGACAGGTGAGCTATGGCTACACCTTC. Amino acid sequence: CASSRQVSYGYTF.

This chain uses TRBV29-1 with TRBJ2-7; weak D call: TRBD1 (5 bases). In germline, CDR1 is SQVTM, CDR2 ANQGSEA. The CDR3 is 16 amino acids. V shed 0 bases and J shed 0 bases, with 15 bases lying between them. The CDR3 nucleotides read TGCAGCGTTGAAGATACGAAAGGACACGACTCCTACGAGCAGTACTTC. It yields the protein CSVEDTKGHDSYEQYF.

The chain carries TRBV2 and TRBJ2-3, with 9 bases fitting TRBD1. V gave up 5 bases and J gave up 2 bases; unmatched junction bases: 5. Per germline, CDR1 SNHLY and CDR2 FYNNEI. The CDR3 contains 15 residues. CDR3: CASSKGQGHTDTQYF. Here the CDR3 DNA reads TGTGCCAGCAGTAAGGGACAGGGTCACACAGATACGCAGTATTTT.

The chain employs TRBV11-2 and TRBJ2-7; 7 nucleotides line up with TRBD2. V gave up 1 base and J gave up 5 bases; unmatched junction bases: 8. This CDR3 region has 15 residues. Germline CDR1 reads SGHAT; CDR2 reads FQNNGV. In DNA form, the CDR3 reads TGTGCCAGCAGCTTAGTACGGACTAGGCCCGACGAGCAGTACTTC. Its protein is CASSLVRTRPDEQYF.

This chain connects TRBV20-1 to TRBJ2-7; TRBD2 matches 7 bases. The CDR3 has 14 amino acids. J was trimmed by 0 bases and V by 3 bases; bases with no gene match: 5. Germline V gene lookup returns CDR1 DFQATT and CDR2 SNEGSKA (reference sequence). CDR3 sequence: CSASPSGASYEQYF. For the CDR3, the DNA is TGCAGTGCTAGTCCCAGCGGGGCCTCCTACGAGCAGTACTTC.

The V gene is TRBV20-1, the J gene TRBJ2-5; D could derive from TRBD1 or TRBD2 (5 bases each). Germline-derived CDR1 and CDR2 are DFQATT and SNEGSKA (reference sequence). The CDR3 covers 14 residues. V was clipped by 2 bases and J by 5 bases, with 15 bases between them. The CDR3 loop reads CSARRLLGEETQYF. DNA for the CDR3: TGCAGTGCTAGACGCCTCCTGGGGGAGGAGACCCAGTACTTC.

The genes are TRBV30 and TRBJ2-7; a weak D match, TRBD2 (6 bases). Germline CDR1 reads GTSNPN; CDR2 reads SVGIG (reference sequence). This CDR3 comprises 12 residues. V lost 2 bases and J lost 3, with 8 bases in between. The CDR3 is CAWSQGLYEQYF. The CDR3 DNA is TGTGCCTGGAGTCAGGGACTCTACGAGCAGTACTTC.

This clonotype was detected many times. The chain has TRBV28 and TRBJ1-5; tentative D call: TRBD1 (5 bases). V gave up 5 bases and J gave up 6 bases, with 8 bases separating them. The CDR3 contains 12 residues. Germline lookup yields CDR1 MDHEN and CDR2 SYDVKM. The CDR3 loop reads CASSPQGQPQHF. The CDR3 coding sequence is TGTGCCAGCAGTCCCCAGGGTCAGCCCCAGCATTTT.

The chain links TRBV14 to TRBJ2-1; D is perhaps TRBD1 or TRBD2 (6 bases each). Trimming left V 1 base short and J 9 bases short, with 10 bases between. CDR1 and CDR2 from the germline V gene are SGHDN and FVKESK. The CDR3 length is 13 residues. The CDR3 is CASSQVGGLEQFF. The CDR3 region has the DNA TGTGCCAGCAGCCAAGTAGGGGGGCTTGAGCAGTTCTTC.

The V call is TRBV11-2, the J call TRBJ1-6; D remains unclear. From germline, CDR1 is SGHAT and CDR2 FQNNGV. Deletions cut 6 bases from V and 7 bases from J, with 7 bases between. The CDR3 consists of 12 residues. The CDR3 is CASSYINSPLHF. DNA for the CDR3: TGTGCCAGCAGTTATATCAATTCACCCCTCCACTTT.

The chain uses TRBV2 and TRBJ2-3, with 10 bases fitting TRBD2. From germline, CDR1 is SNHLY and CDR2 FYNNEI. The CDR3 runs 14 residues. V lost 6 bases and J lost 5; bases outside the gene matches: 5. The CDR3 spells CASSLAGGGDTQYF. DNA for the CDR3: TGTGCCAGCAGCTTAGCGGGGGGCGGAGATACGCAGTATTTT.

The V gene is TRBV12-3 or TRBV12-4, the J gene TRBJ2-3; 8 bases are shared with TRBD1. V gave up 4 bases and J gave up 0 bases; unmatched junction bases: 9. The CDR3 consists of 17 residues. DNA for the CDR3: TGTGCCAGCAGTTCCCTCCGCCGGACAGGGAGCACAGATACGCAGTATTTT. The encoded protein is CASSSLRRTGSTDTQYF.

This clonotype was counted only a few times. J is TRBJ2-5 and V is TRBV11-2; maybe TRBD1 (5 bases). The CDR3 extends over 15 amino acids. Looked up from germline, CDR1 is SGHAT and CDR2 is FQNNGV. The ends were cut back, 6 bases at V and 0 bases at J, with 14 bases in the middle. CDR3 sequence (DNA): TGTGCCAGCAGTCGTTACGGACAAGACCAAGAGACCCAGTACTTC. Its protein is CASSRYGQDQETQYF.

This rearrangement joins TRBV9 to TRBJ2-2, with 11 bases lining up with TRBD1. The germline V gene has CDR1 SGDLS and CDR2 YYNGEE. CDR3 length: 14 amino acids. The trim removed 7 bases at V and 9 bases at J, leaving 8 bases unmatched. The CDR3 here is CASAHGQGARELFF. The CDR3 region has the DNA TGTGCCAGCGCCCACGGACAGGGGGCCCGGGAGCTGTTTTTT.

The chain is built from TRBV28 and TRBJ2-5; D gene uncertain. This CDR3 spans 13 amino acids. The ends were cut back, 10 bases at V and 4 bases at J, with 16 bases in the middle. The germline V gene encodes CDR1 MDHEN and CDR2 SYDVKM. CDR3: CATLPPPGETQYF. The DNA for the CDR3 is TGTGCCACCCTCCCCCCACCCGGAGAGACCCAGTACTTC.

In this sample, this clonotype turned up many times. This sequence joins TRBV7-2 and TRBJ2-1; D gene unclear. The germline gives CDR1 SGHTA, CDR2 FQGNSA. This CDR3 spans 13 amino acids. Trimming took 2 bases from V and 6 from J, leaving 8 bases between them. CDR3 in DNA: TGTGCCAGCAGCTTATTAAGAGGCAATGAGCAGTTCTTC. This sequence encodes CASSLLRGNEQFF.

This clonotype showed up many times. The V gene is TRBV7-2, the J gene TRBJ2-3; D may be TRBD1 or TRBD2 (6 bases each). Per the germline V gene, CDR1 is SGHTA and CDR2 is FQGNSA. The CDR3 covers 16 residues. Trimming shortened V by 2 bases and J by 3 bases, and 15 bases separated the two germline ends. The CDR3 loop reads CASSLSLAQGTDTQYF. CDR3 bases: TGTGCCAGCAGCTTATCCCTAGCGCAGGGGACAGATACGCAGTATTTT.

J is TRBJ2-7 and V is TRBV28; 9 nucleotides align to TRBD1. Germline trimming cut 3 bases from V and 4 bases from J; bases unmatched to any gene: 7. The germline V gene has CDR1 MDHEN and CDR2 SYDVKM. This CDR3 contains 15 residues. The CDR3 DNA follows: TGTGCCAGCAGTTTCCCTGGGACAGGGAAGTACGAGCAGTACTTC. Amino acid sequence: CASSFPGTGKYEQYF.

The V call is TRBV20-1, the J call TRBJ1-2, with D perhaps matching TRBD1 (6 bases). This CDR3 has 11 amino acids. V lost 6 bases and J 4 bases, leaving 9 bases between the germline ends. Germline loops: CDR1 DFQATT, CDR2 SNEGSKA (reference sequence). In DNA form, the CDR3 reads TGCAGTGCCACGACAGGCTATGGCTACACCTTC. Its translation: CSATTGYGYTF.

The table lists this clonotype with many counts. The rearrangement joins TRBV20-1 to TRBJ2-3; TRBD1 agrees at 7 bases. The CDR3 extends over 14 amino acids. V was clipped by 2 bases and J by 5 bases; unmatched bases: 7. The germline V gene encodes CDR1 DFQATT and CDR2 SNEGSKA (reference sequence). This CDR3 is CSARRPGQQDTQYF. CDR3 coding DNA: TGCAGTGCTAGAAGACCGGGACAGCAAGATACGCAGTATTTT.

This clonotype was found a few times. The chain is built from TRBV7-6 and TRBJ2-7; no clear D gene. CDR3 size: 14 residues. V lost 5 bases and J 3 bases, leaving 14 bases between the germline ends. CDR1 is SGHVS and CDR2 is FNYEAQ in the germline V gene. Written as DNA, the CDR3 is TGTGCCAGCAGCCAGTCGGTAGAAATCTACGAGCAGTACTTC. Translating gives CASSQSVEIYEQYF.